This T cell receptor (beta chain) was obtained from a study of T cell responses to AZD1222 COVID-19 vaccine. This clone came up once. TCRdb's table, derived via immunoSEQ multiplex PCR, lists solely in-frame clones and lacks some. The sample holds approximately 120,000 clones; 88% are singletons and the top ten take roughly 4%. CDR3 length equals 14 residues. V shed 6 bases and J shed 4 bases, with 16 bases lying between them. The germline gives CDR1 SGDLS, CDR2 YYNGEE. Here the sequenced sample was peripheral blood, taken on day 0 of AZD1222 vaccination. The clonotype comes from an adult in good health. The chain couples TRBV9 to TRBJ1-1, with D perhaps TRBD1 (5 bases). CDR3 amino acids: CASTGGGSGTEAFF. The CDR3 DNA reads as TGTGCCAGCACCGGGGGGGGGTCGGGCACTGAAGCTTTCTTT.